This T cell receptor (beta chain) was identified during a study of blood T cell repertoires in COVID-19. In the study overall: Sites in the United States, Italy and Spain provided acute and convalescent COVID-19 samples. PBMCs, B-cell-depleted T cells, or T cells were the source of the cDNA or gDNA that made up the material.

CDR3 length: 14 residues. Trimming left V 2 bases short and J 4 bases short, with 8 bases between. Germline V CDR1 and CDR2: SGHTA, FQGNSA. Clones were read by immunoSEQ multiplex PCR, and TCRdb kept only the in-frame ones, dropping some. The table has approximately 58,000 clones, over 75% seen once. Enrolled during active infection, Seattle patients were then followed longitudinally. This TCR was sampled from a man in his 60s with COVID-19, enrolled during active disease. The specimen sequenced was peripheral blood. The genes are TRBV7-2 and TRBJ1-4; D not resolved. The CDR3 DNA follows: TGTGCCAGCAGCTTATTCGGTTATAATGAAAAACTGTTTTTT. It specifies CASSLFGYNEKLFF.